A single T cell receptor (beta chain) is shown here with its context. At one end the junction does not follow the germline gene, possibly because of a read error. This specimen comes from a study of tumor-infiltrating lymphocytes in primary liver carcinoma. From unsorted bulk tissue weighing about 17-30 mg, DNA and RNA were co-extracted. With a constant-region primer, TCR beta cDNA was made from 500 ng of total RNA. For TCR beta, libraries were produced by three nested multiplex PCR rounds using slightly modified ARM-PCR. Running 10 cycles apiece, the first two PCR rounds relied on TRBV1-TRBV30 forward primers together with a C-beta reverse primer. TCRdb called the multiplex PCR reads again in MiXCR, with one record for every CDR3 protein. The table has roughly 120,000 distinct CDR3 sequences, around 64% seen once. Germline lookup yields CDR1 SGHAT and CDR2 FQNNGV. CDR3 size: 15 residues.

The receptor was derived from a woman aged 55-70 years with primary liver carcinoma and hepatitis B virus infection. The chain combines TRBV11-2 with TRBJ2-1, with 8 bases lining up with TRBD2. The sequenced sample consisted of liver tumor tissue from sampling region 3. Subset reported: tumor region T3, left-lateral pole. The DNA for the CDR3 is TGTGCCAGCAGACTAGAGAGCGGGAGTGTGAGTGAGCAGCTCTTC. It is translated as CASRLESGSVSEQLF. Drawing the rest from reference TRBV11-2 and TRBJ2-1, the complete variable domain is EAGVAQSPRYKIIEKRQSVAFWCNPISGHATLYWYQQILGQGPKLLIQFQNNGVVDDSQLPKDRFSAERLKGVDSTLKIQPAKLEDSAVYLCASRLESGSVSEQLFGPGTRLTVL.